Following are 11 T cell receptor beta chains from one sample sequenced in a study of shared clonotypes between healthy human individuals. Data came from immunoSEQ multiplex PCR; TCRdb stores just in-frame clones and leaves some out. The repertoire includes 1,400,000 or so clones, roughly 98.5% of them detected once, and 0.3% to 0.45% sits in the top ten. The sample was naive CD4+ T cells sorted from blood. Indicated subset: CD45RA+ positively selected. The receptors here all came from a man aged 30 to 39 in good health.

Turning to this clone: At the DNA level, this CDR3 is encoded by other sequences in the same sample as well. This sequence joins TRBV4-3 and TRBJ2-5; D not certain. V gave up 0 bases and J gave up 4 bases, with 6 bases separating them. The CDR3 contains 13 residues. In germline, CDR1 is LGHNA, CDR2 YSLEER. The CDR3 coding sequence is TGCGCCAGCAGCCAAGACTCGAGAGAGACCCAGTACTTC. It codes for CASSQDSRETQYF.

The V call is TRBV7-2, the J call TRBJ2-1, with 9 bases fitting TRBD2. Germline V gives CDR1 SGHTA, CDR2 FQGNSA. V dropped 1 base and J dropped 2; count of bases not matched to a gene: 3. This CDR3 spans 16 amino acids. The CDR3 sequence is CASSLVRTSAYNEQFF. CDR3 sequence (DNA): TGTGCCAGCAGCTTAGTCCGGACTAGCGCCTACAATGAGCAGTTCTTC.

The chain couples TRBV9 to TRBJ2-7; the match to TRBD2 covers 8 bases. This CDR3 has 16 residues. Trimming removed 2 bases from V and 7 bases from J; junction bases left unmatched: 14. Germline V gives CDR1 SGDLS, CDR2 YYNGEE. The CDR3 DNA reads TGTGCCAGCAGCGTCGATCTCAGCGGGAGAGGTAGTGAGCAGTACTTC. It translates to CASSVDLSGRGSEQYF.

The chain couples TRBV6-6 to TRBJ1-4; D unclear. V gave up 0 bases and J gave up 9 bases, with 17 bases separating them. Germline assignment: CDR1 MNHNY and CDR2 SVGAGI (reference sequence). CDR3 length: 16 amino acids. CDR3 sequence (DNA): TGTGCCAGCAGTTACTCAGGAGCGGCGATAAACCAAAAACTGTTTTTT. The encoded protein is CASSYSGAAINQKLFF.

The rearrangement links TRBV25-1 to TRBJ2-7; D call uncertain. V lost 5 bases, J lost 2 bases, and 7 bases lay in between. Germline CDR1 reads MGHDK; CDR2 reads SYGVNS. The CDR3 contains 12 residues. CDR3 sequence: CASSQATYEQYF. In nucleotides, the CDR3 is TGTGCCAGCAGTCAAGCTACCTACGAGCAGTACTTC.

This clone was picked up one time. The chain combines TRBV10-1 with TRBJ2-1; 11 bases line up with TRBD1. Germline trimming cut 5 bases from V and 9 bases from J; bases unmatched to any gene: 6. Germline CDR1 is WNHNN and CDR2 is SYGVQD (reference sequence). CDR3 size: 14 residues. CDR3 DNA: TGCGCCAGCAGTCCGGGACAGGGGGTGAGTGAGCAGTTCTTC. Translation gives CASSPGQGVSEQFF.

The chain has TRBV19 and TRBJ2-7, with a tentative D call TRBD1 (6 bases). V was shortened by 7 bases and J by 2 bases, with 15 bases between the two germline ends. CDR1 LNHDA and CDR2 SQIVND come from the germline V gene (reference sequence). The CDR3 covers 14 residues. This CDR3 is CASKIGTTAYEQYF. Here the CDR3 DNA reads TGTGCCAGTAAAATAGGGACAACAGCCTACGAGCAGTACTTC.

The chain carries TRBV4-3 and TRBJ2-3; weak D call: TRBD1 (5 bases). The V end was cut by 4 bases, the J end by 0 bases, with 17 bases between. The CDR3 is made up of 17 amino acids. Germline lookup yields CDR1 LGHNA and CDR2 YSLEER. The CDR3: CASSPSTMTASTDTQYF. CDR3 DNA: TGCGCCAGCAGCCCATCCACAATGACAGCCAGCACAGATACGCAGTATTTT.

The CDR3 protein is CASSGGQGNYEQYF. The CDR3 DNA follows: TGTGCCAGCAGTGGGGGACAGGGGAACTACGAGCAGTACTTC. The J gene is TRBJ2-7, the V gene TRBV2; TRBD1 agrees at 10 bases. Germline values: CDR1 SNHLY, CDR2 FYNNEI. The V gene end was trimmed by 4 bases and the J gene end by 3 bases; junction bases not matched to a gene: 3. This CDR3 is built from 14 residues.

The rearrangement uses TRBV29-1 and TRBJ2-3, with 11 bases matching TRBD2. CDR3 length: 15 amino acids. CDR1 is SQVTM and CDR2 is ANQGSEA in the germline V gene. The V gene end was trimmed by 5 bases and the J gene end by 5 bases; junction bases not matched to a gene: 9. CDR3: CSVQLAGGNLDTQYF. The CDR3 DNA reads as TGCAGCGTTCAATTAGCGGGAGGGAACCTAGATACGCAGTATTTT.

As for this clone: This specimen includes other DNA sequences encoding the same CDR3. V and J are TRBV5-1 and TRBJ1-4; no definite D call. Germline V lookup: CDR1 SGHRS, CDR2 YFSETQ. V shed 0 bases and J shed 8 bases, with 5 bases lying between them. The CDR3 is made up of 12 amino acids. The CDR3 sequence: CASSLVGEKLFF. DNA for the CDR3: TGCGCCAGCAGCTTGGTCGGAGAAAAACTGTTTTTT. The complete variable domain, with remaining parts taken from reference TRBV5-1 and TRBJ1-4, reads KAGVTQTPRYLIKTRGQQVTLSCSPISGHRSVSWYQQTPGQGLQFLFEYFSETQRNKGNFPGRFSGRQFSNSRSEMNVSTLELGDSALYLCASSLVGEKLFFGSGTQLSVL.